The source of this T cell receptor (beta chain) is a study of T cell responses to AZD1222 COVID-19 vaccine. Germline values: CDR1 SGHNT, CDR2 YENEEA. With 1 base clipped from V and 0 bases from J, the junction kept 2 bases outside the gene matches. The CDR3 length is 17 residues. Broader study findings: The study found Spike-specific TCR breadth and depth rose after two AZD1222 doses.

Remarks on this clone: Its antigen is unidentified.

Clones were read by immunoSEQ multiplex PCR, and TCRdb kept only the in-frame ones, dropping some. In the table there are 150,000 to 200,000 clones, just over 90% of which are singletons. The sequence was obtained from an adult who received the AZD1222 COVID-19 vaccine. The chain recombines TRBV11-3 with TRBJ2-3, with 12 positions matching TRBD2. This specimen was peripheral blood, taken 28 days after the second AZD1222 dose. The CDR3: CASSLVGTSGSTDTQYF. The CDR3, as DNA: TGTGCCAGCAGCTTAGTGGGGACTAGCGGGAGCACAGATACGCAGTATTTT. The full variable domain, completed using reference TRBV11-3 and TRBJ2-3, is EAGVVQSPRYKIIEKKQPVAFWCNPISGHNTLYWYLQNLGQGPELLIRYENEEAVDDSQLPKDRFSAERLKGVDSTLKIQPAELGDSAVYLCASSLVGTSGSTDTQYFGPGTRLTVL.